The rows below give T cell receptor beta chains drawn from one sample of a study of blood T cell repertoires in COVID-19. Profiled with immunoSEQ multiplex PCR; TCRdb holds only in-frame clones, not every one. Of approximately 310,000 clones listed, over 75% were seen once; the top ten hold 1%. Input material: peripheral blood. The receptors here all came from a man aged 50 to 60 with active or convalescent COVID-19. The CDR3 runs from the conserved cysteine through the conserved F or W. Each record gives: D gene, clone size, V gene, J gene, CDR3 protein, CDR3 DNA. A D gene is named only where the DNA matches it firmly. Size tells how often a clone was seen (once, few, many) or the class of an expanded clone, and some rows leave it out.

D: TRBD2
size: .
V: TRBV5-5
J: TRBJ2-2
CDR3: CASSYLAGSNTGELFF
DNA: TGTGCCAGCAGCTATCTAGCGGGATCGAACACCGGGGAGCTGTTTTTT

D: TRBD1
size: .
V: TRBV28
J: TRBJ2-7
CDR3: CASRPGQGDEQYF
DNA: TGTGCCAGCAGACCGGGACAGGGGGACGAGCAGTACTTC

D: .
size: .
V: TRBV10-3
J: TRBJ1-6
CDR3: CARGGLFLRGISPLHF
DNA: TGTGCCAGAGGGGGTTTATTTTTAAGAGGAATTTCACCCCTCCACTTT

D: TRBD1
size: .
V: TRBV19
J: TRBJ1-2
CDR3: CASSIWDRASGYTF
DNA: TGTGCCAGTAGTATCTGGGACAGGGCGTCGGGCTACACCTTC

D: .
size: .
V: TRBV6-2/TRBV6-3
J: TRBJ2-1
CDR3: CASSPRMPGSSGNSNEQFF
DNA: TGTGCCAGCAGTCCCCGAATGCCAGGGTCCTCGGGTAATTCCAATGAGCAGTTCTTC

D: .
size: once
V: TRBV10-3
J: TRBJ1-2
CDR3: CAISDSGSFYGYTF
DNA: TGTGCCATCAGTGACTCGGGTAGTTTCTATGGCTACACCTTC

D: .
size: .
V: TRBV6-2/TRBV6-3
J: TRBJ1-3
CDR3: CASSGTPLGNTIYF
DNA: TGTGCCAGCAGCGGGACACCCCTTGGAAACACCATATATTTT

D: TRBD1
size: .
V: TRBV7-2
J: TRBJ1-2
CDR3: CASNFWDREFYGYTF
DNA: TGTGCCAGCAACTTCTGGGACAGAGAGTTCTATGGCTACACCTTC

D: .
size: .
V: TRBV19
J: TRBJ1-1
CDR3: CASRIGGGTEAFF
DNA: TGTGCCAGTAGGATTGGGGGGGGCACTGAAGCTTTCTTT

D: TRBD2
size: .
V: TRBV12-5
J: TRBJ2-2
CDR3: CASGLLRGGLSTGELFF
DNA: TGTGCTAGTGGTTTGTTGCGGGGGGGCCTTAGCACCGGGGAGCTGTTTTTT

D: TRBD1
size: few
V: TRBV19
J: TRBJ1-4
CDR3: CASSTGFANEKLFF
DNA: TGTGCCAGCTCGACAGGGTTTGCGAATGAAAAACTGTTTTTT

D: TRBD1
size: .
V: TRBV7-9
J: TRBJ1-2
CDR3: CASSLLAGGRSYGYTF
DNA: TGTGCCAGCAGCTTATTGGCAGGGGGCCGTAGCTATGGCTACACCTTC

D: TRBD1
size: .
V: TRBV5-1
J: TRBJ2-3
CDR3: CASSLAGLTGADTQYF
DNA: TGCGCCAGCAGCTTGGCCGGCCTGACAGGGGCAGATACGCAGTATTTT

D: .
size: .
V: TRBV30
J: TRBJ2-1
CDR3: CAWSVLEPTLNEQFF
DNA: TGTGCCTGGAGTGTTCTAGAGCCCACACTCAATGAGCAGTTCTTC

D: .
size: .
V: TRBV19
J: TRBJ1-1
CDR3: CASSILRDTEAFF
DNA: TGTGCCAGTAGTATCCTCCGGGACACTGAAGCTTTCTTT

D: TRBD2
size: .
V: TRBV24-1
J: TRBJ2-3
CDR3: CATSDLLDGGGLDTQYF
DNA: TGTGCCACCAGTGATTTGCTGGATGGCGGGGGGTTAGATACGCAGTATTTT

D: TRBD1
size: .
V: TRBV5-1
J: TRBJ1-6
CDR3: CASSLWWRDRDDSPLHF
DNA: TGCGCCAGCAGCTTGTGGTGGCGGGACAGGGATGATTCACCCCTCCACTTT

D: TRBD1
size: once
V: TRBV6-5
J: TRBJ2-7
CDR3: CASSSGTDRYEQYF
DNA: TGTGCCAGCAGTTCTGGGACAGATCGCTACGAGCAGTACTTC

D: TRBD1
size: .
V: TRBV28
J: TRBJ2-2
CDR3: CASSSDRGAQYWAGELFF
DNA: TGTGCCAGCAGTTCGGACAGGGGTGCGCAGTACTGGGCCGGGGAGCTGTTTTTT

D: .
size: .
V: TRBV7-3
J: TRBJ1-6
CDR3: CASSLSGTFNSPLHF
DNA: TGTGCCAGCAGCTTATCCGGGACTTTCAATTCACCCCTCCACTTT

D: TRBD1
size: .
V: TRBV19
J: TRBJ2-5
CDR3: CASSITGGETQYF
DNA: TGTGCCAGTAGTATTACAGGGGGAGAGACCCAGTACTTC

D: .
size: .
V: TRBV28
J: TRBJ2-7
CDR3: CASSLGGYEQYF
DNA: TGTGCCAGCAGCCTCGGAGGCTACGAGCAGTACTTC

D: .
size: once
V: TRBV4-3
J: TRBJ1-2
CDR3: CASSQGPGTNYGYTF
DNA: TGCGCCAGCAGCCAAGGGCCGGGAACTAACTATGGCTACACCTTC

D: .
size: .
V: TRBV4-3
J: TRBJ2-1
CDR3: CASSQEPIASYNEQFF
DNA: TGCGCCAGCAGCCAAGAGCCTATAGCCTCCTACAATGAGCAGTTCTTC

D: TRBD1
size: .
V: TRBV10-3
J: TRBJ2-7
CDR3: CAISGTAGEQYF
DNA: TGTGCCATTTCCGGGACAGCCGGCGAGCAGTACTTC

D: TRBD2
size: once
V: TRBV18
J: TRBJ2-2
CDR3: CASSPRLAGGLANTGELFF
DNA: TGTGCCAGCTCACCACGGCTAGCGGGAGGCCTCGCGAACACCGGGGAGCTGTTTTTT

D: .
size: .
V: TRBV28
J: TRBJ1-1
CDR3: CASSLGRALTEAFF
DNA: TGTGCCAGCAGTTTAGGGCGGGCCCTCACTGAAGCTTTCTTT

D: .
size: .
V: TRBV30
J: TRBJ1-1
CDR3: CAWSSGLGAFF
DNA: TGTGCCTGGAGCTCGGGACTTGGAGCTTTCTTT

D: .
size: .
V: TRBV2
J: TRBJ1-5
CDR3: CASSVAAGSNQPQHF
DNA: TGTGCCAGCAGTGTCGCTGCGGGAAGCAATCAGCCCCAGCATTTT

D: .
size: .
V: TRBV30
J: TRBJ2-2
CDR3: CAWTYGGRGELFF
DNA: TGTGCCTGGACCTACGGGGGACGCGGGGAGCTGTTTTTT

D: .
size: .
V: TRBV30
J: TRBJ1-1
CDR3: CAWSPIGQGLYTEAFF
DNA: TGTGCCTGGAGCCCCATAGGCCAGGGTTTGTACACTGAAGCTTTCTTT

D: TRBD2
size: .
V: TRBV2
J: TRBJ2-1
CDR3: CASRGIAGEFNEQFF
DNA: TGTGCCAGCAGGGGGATAGCGGGAGAGTTCAATGAGCAGTTCTTC

D: .
size: .
V: TRBV27
J: TRBJ1-2
CDR3: CASTSPHTGHYGYTF
DNA: TGTGCCAGCACCTCCCCCCACACAGGGCACTATGGCTACACCTTC

D: .
size: .
V: TRBV5-4
J: TRBJ1-1
CDR3: CASSPLNTEEGAFF
DNA: TGTGCCAGCAGCCCGCTTAACACGGAGGAGGGAGCTTTCTTT

D: TRBD1
size: .
V: TRBV5-6
J: TRBJ1-2
CDR3: CASRSFWQGVGYTF
DNA: TGTGCCAGCAGATCGTTTTGGCAGGGGGTTGGCTACACCTTC

D: .
size: .
V: TRBV27
J: TRBJ2-7
CDR3: CASSLSAGTYEQYF
DNA: TGTGCCAGCAGTTTATCGGCAGGGACCTACGAGCAGTACTTC

D: TRBD1
size: .
V: TRBV5-1
J: TRBJ2-1
CDR3: CASSRGQGDNEQFF
DNA: TGCGCCAGCAGCAGGGGACAGGGGGACAATGAGCAGTTCTTC

D: TRBD1
size: .
V: TRBV7-8
J: TRBJ1-5
CDR3: CASSPTDRDSQPQHF
DNA: TGTGCCAGCAGCCCTACGGACAGGGACAGTCAGCCCCAGCATTTT

D: .
size: .
V: TRBV5-4
J: TRBJ1-1
CDR3: CASRELVGMNTEAFF
DNA: TGTGCCAGCAGAGAGCTGGTTGGTATGAACACTGAAGCTTTCTTT

D: TRBD1
size: .
V: TRBV7-2
J: TRBJ1-6
CDR3: CASTGQGNSPLHF
DNA: TGTGCCAGCACCGGACAGGGGAACTCACCCCTCCACTTT

D: TRBD1
size: once
V: TRBV25-1
J: TRBJ2-5
CDR3: CASSPHLTGGETQYF
DNA: TGTGCCAGCAGTCCCCACCTTACAGGGGGGGAGACCCAGTACTTC

D: TRBD2
size: .
V: TRBV18
J: TRBJ2-5
CDR3: CASSPLMRGGLKETQYF
DNA: TGTGCCAGCTCACCACTCATGCGGGGGGGCTTGAAAGAGACCCAGTACTTC

D: TRBD1
size: .
V: TRBV9
J: TRBJ2-2
CDR3: CASSGSGTGKTGELFF
DNA: TGTGCCAGCAGCGGATCCGGGACAGGGAAGACCGGGGAGCTGTTTTTT

D: .
size: .
V: TRBV25-1
J: TRBJ1-4
CDR3: CASSDWPRDTEKLFF
DNA: TGTGCCAGCAGTGATTGGCCTCGGGACACGGAAAAACTGTTTTTT

D: .
size: .
V: TRBV4-3
J: TRBJ2-1
CDR3: CASSQGHSFNEQFF
DNA: TGCGCCAGCAGCCAGGGTCATAGCTTTAATGAGCAGTTCTTC

D: TRBD1
size: .
V: TRBV28
J: TRBJ1-1
CDR3: CASSGQGRGGNTEAFF
DNA: TGTGCCAGCAGCGGACAGGGGAGAGGGGGGAACACTGAAGCTTTCTTT

D: TRBD1
size: .
V: TRBV2
J: TRBJ1-2
CDR3: CASNSRTGSYGYTF
DNA: TGTGCCAGCAATTCACGGACAGGGAGCTATGGCTACACCTTC

D: .
size: .
V: TRBV6-5
J: TRBJ2-7
CDR3: CASRRETGTYEQYF
DNA: TGTGCCAGCAGGAGGGAGACAGGAACATACGAGCAGTACTTC

D: TRBD1
size: once
V: TRBV7-9
J: TRBJ2-5
CDR3: CASSLRTGSPETQYF
DNA: TGTGCCAGCAGCTTGAGGACAGGATCCCCAGAGACCCAGTACTTC

D: TRBD2
size: .
V: TRBV6-4
J: TRBJ2-1
CDR3: CASSPSGSGNEQFF
DNA: TGTGCCAGCAGTCCTAGCGGGAGTGGTAATGAGCAGTTCTTC

D: TRBD1
size: once
V: TRBV28
J: TRBJ1-6
CDR3: CASLSGDRPNSPLHF
DNA: TGTGCATCACTGTCGGGGGACAGACCGAATTCACCCCTCCACTTT

D: .
size: .
V: TRBV11-2
J: TRBJ2-7
CDR3: CASSLSQKYEQYF
DNA: TGTGCCAGCAGCTTATCACAGAAATACGAGCAGTACTTC

D: TRBD1
size: .
V: TRBV2
J: TRBJ2-7
CDR3: CASTGQASLEQYF
DNA: TGTGCCAGCACTGGACAGGCGTCCCTCGAGCAGTACTTC

D: TRBD2
size: .
V: TRBV12-5
J: TRBJ2-1
CDR3: CASGLGTSGRVSDNEQFF
DNA: TGTGCTAGTGGTTTGGGGACTAGCGGGAGGGTGTCGGACAATGAGCAGTTCTTC